The 30 T cell receptor beta chains given below trace back to one sample, sequenced in a study of T cells in Graves' hyperthyroidism and ophthalmopathy. Template material for amplifying TCR beta CDR3 regions consisted of RNA transcripts. The primer set for the first-round RT-PCR of the TCR CDR3 was HTBI. TCRdb re-called the multiplex PCR reads through MiXCR, storing one row per CDR3 protein. The table has about 480,000 distinct CDR3 sequences, approximately 25% seen once. Specimen: blood. Source of these receptors: a woman in her twenties or thirties with Graves' ophthalmopathy.

The chain uses TRBV7-3 and TRBJ2-5; unclear D gene. Trimming pared 5 bases from V and 5 bases from J, leaving 12 bases between. The CDR3 sequence is 13 residues long. Germline assignment: CDR1 SGHTA and CDR2 FQGTGA. The CDR3 DNA reads TGTGCCAGCAGCCAAGATTTGGTGGAGACCCAGTACTTC. Protein sequence: CASSQDLVETQYF.

This clonotype showed up many times. In DNA form, the CDR3 reads TGTGCCAGCAGTCCCCGGGGTTCAGGTGACAATCAGCCCCAGCATTTT. As protein: CASSPRGSGDNQPQHF. V gene TRBV12-3 or TRBV12-4 combines with J gene TRBJ1-5; D not certain. V lost 5 bases to trimming and J lost 3 bases, with 17 bases between them. CDR3 length equals 16 residues.

This clonotype was seen at least ten times. The V gene is TRBV12-3 or TRBV12-4, the J gene TRBJ2-7; D gene uncertain. Trimming cost V 4 bases and J 8 bases, with 12 bases left between them. CDR3 size: 12 residues. The CDR3 DNA is TGTGCCAGCAGTTCGACACGTTTACAGCAGTACTTC. Amino acids: CASSSTRLQQYF.

This clonotype has a handful of counts. This sequence joins TRBV29-1 and TRBJ1-1; D uncertain. The CDR3 sequence is 13 residues long. The germline CDR1 and CDR2 sequences are SQVTM and ANQGSEA. Between the trimmed V and J ends, which lost 3 bases and 8 bases, there was a span of 16 bases. CDR3 amino acids: CSVEGKTKKEAFF. The CDR3 DNA reads as TGCAGCGTTGAGGGGAAAACAAAAAAGGAAGCTTTCTTT.

This clonotype was detected only a few times. The CDR3 sequence is CSVGGTIETQYF. CDR3 coding DNA: TGCAGCGTCGGTGGGACAATCGAGACCCAGTACTTC. The chain couples TRBV29-1 to TRBJ2-5; a weak D match, TRBD1 (6 bases). Germline V CDR1 and CDR2: SQVTM, ANQGSEA. Trimming stripped 6 bases from V and 5 bases from J, with 13 bases between. The CDR3 consists of 12 residues.

The chain is built from TRBV27 and TRBJ1-2; 8 bases match TRBD1. Per germline, CDR1 MNHEY and CDR2 SMNVEV (reference sequence). V lost 8 bases, J lost 1 base, and 12 bases stayed unmatched. This CDR3 is built from 16 residues. The CDR3 coding sequence is TGTGCCAGCCTACCCGAGACAGGGGCCATTAACTATGGCTACACCTTC. It yields the protein CASLPETGAINYGYTF.

A note on this clonotype: The CDR3 does not close with the conserved phenylalanine or tryptophan, likely indicating a read error. The limits of the CDR3 on the DNA are not certain, so only TCRdb's listed CDR3 is given. The CDR3 region is CASSAQGSGYGYTL. This chain uses TRBV19 with TRBJ1-2; the table's D call, TRBD1, was not checked against the DNA. Germline CDR1 reads LNHDA; CDR2 reads SQIVND (reference sequence). The CDR3 is made up of 14 amino acids, end residues included.

The chain links TRBV28 to TRBJ2-2; 9 nucleotides align to TRBD2. After removal of 7 bases from V and 6 bases from J, the junction contained 6 bases not matched to a gene. CDR1 MDHEN and CDR2 SYDVKM come from the germline V gene. The CDR3 has 14 residues. In DNA form, the CDR3 reads TGTGCCAGCAAGGCGGGAGGGCCAGCCGGGGAGCTGTTTTTT. Its protein is CASKAGGPAGELFF.

This clonotype was detected ten times or more. This chain connects TRBV20-1 to TRBJ1-2; D not resolved. The CDR3 is 13 amino acids. The germline V and J ends were trimmed by 5 bases and 2 bases, with 12 bases remaining between them. Germline CDR1 DFQATT, CDR2 SNEGSKA (reference sequence). The CDR3 nucleotides read TGCAGTGCTTGGGTGGACTGGAACTATGGCTACACCTTC. Protein sequence: CSAWVDWNYGYTF.

This clonotype was observed a few times. The CDR3 loop reads CASSLERGTQYF. The CDR3 coding sequence is TGCGCCAGCAGCTTGGAGCGGGGGACCCAGTACTTC. The rearrangement links TRBV5-1 to TRBJ2-5; 7 bases match TRBD2. Per the germline V gene, CDR1 is SGHRS and CDR2 is YFSETQ. V shed 0 bases, J shed 7 bases, and the junction held 0 bases outside the gene matches. CDR3 length equals 12 residues.

This clonotype occurred many times. The CDR3 region has the DNA TGTGCCAGCAGGTGGTCTGAAAGCAATCAGCCCCAGCATTTT. Translation gives CASRWSESNQPQHF. The chain recombines TRBV7-9 with TRBJ1-5; D is uncertain. The V end lost 6 bases, the J end lost 1 base, and 10 bases lay between the germline ends. Germline CDR1 and CDR2: SEHNR and FQNEAQ (reference sequence). The CDR3 consists of 14 residues.

This clonotype was counted a few times. The chain recombines TRBV20-1 with TRBJ1-1; TRBD1 agrees at 8 bases. V lost 5 bases, J lost 0 bases, and 14 bases stayed unmatched. CDR3 length: 17 amino acids. CDR1 DFQATT and CDR2 SNEGSKA come from the germline V gene (reference sequence). The CDR3: CSAPTRTGKKMNTEAFF. The CDR3 coding sequence is TGCAGTGCTCCCACCCGGACAGGGAAGAAGATGAACACTGAAGCTTTCTTT.

This clonotype showed up many times. J is TRBJ1-5 and V is TRBV15; no reliable D call. This CDR3 has 15 amino acids. Germline assignment: CDR1 LNHNV and CDR2 YYDKDF (reference sequence). V gave up 3 bases and J gave up 4 bases, with 13 bases separating them. CDR3 amino acids: CATSRDSRGNQPQHF. The CDR3 DNA sequence: TGTGCCACCAGCAGGGACTCCCGAGGGAATCAGCCCCAGCATTTT.

In this sample, this clonotype turned up many times. The chain links TRBV5-1 to TRBJ2-5; TRBD1 matches 7 bases. V was clipped by 4 bases and J by 5 bases; unmatched bases: 8. CDR3 length equals 14 residues. CDR1 is SGHRS and CDR2 is YFSETQ in the germline V gene. CDR3 region: CASSPRQGLETQYF. CDR3 sequence (DNA): TGCGCCAGCAGCCCAAGACAGGGCTTGGAGACCCAGTACTTC.

At least ten counts were recorded for this clonotype. This chain links TRBV28 with TRBJ2-7, with 9 nucleotides matching TRBD2. The CDR3 runs to 15 residues. V shed 2 bases and J 2 bases; nucleotides not matched to a gene: 4. Germline V gene sequence: CDR1 MDHEN, CDR2 SYDVKM. This chain's CDR3 is CASSLASGETYEQYF. Written as DNA, the CDR3 is TGTGCCAGCAGTTTAGCTAGCGGGGAAACCTACGAGCAGTACTTC.

At least ten counts were recorded for this clonotype. In DNA form, the CDR3 reads TGTGCCAGCAGCGAGACAGGGGTTGGATTAAGCGGCTACACCTTC. Translating gives CASSETGVGLSGYTF. This rearrangement joins TRBV6-4 to TRBJ1-2, with 8 bases lining up with TRBD1. V shed 6 bases and J 8 bases; nucleotides not matched to a gene: 14. Per the germline V gene, CDR1 is MRHNA and CDR2 is SNTAGT. This CDR3 is built from 15 residues.

This clonotype was detected only a few times. The genes are TRBV9 and TRBJ1-1; 9 bases are a match to TRBD1. J lost 4 bases, V lost 3 bases, and 10 bases had no gene match. The CDR3 totals 16 residues. CDR1 and CDR2 (germline): SGDLS, YYNGEE. CDR3 protein: CASSEHRGRGATEAFF. The DNA for the CDR3 is TGTGCCAGCAGCGAACACAGGGGGCGCGGGGCCACTGAAGCTTTCTTT.

This clonotype has a count of ten or more. V gene TRBV2 combines with J gene TRBJ2-5; D possibly corresponds to TRBD2 (6 bases). Germline CDR1 is SNHLY and CDR2 is FYNNEI. This CDR3 spans 13 amino acids. V shed 5 bases and J shed 4 bases, with 11 bases lying between them. The CDR3 sequence: CASSLEGGETQYF. The CDR3 nucleotides read TGTGCCAGCAGTCTGGAGGGCGGAGAGACCCAGTACTTC.

The rearrangement uses TRBV11-1 and TRBJ1-5, with TRBD1 as a possible D gene (6 bases). This CDR3 spans 18 amino acids. V lost 1 base to trimming and J lost 7 bases, with 23 bases between them. Germline-derived CDR1 and CDR2 are SGHAT and FQDESV (reference sequence). CDR3 amino acids: CASSLVQIQGANKQPQHF. The CDR3 DNA reads TGTGCCAGCAGCTTAGTCCAAATACAGGGAGCAAACAAACAGCCCCAGCATTTT.

In this sample, this clonotype turned up many times. The chain employs TRBV12-3 or TRBV12-4 and TRBJ2-2; 8 positions agree with TRBD1. V gave up 4 bases and J gave up 4 bases; unmatched junction bases: 8. The length of the CDR3 is 16 residues. DNA of the CDR3: TGTGCCAGCAGTTCCGGACAGGGTGAGGGCACCGGGGAGCTGTTTTTT. Residues: CASSSGQGEGTGELFF.

The sample holds a few counts of this clonotype. In DNA form, the CDR3 reads TGTGCCAGCAGGCCCGGACAGAGCAATCAGCCCCAGCATTTT. Its protein is CASRPGQSNQPQHF. J is TRBJ1-5 and V is TRBV6-1; a weak D match, TRBD1 (6 bases). Germline V CDR1 and CDR2: MNHNS, SASEGT. The CDR3 runs to 14 residues. Trimming removed 6 bases at V and 1 base at J, with 10 bases between.

This clonotype was detected many times. The chain employs TRBV7-2 and TRBJ2-5; D gene ambiguous. The germline gives CDR1 SGHTA, CDR2 FQGNSA. V lost 0 bases and J lost 5, with 7 bases in between. This CDR3 is built from 13 residues. CDR3 residues: CASSLAFGETQYF. CDR3 coding DNA: TGTGCCAGCAGCTTAGCTTTCGGGGAGACCCAGTACTTC. Filled out from reference TRBV7-2 and TRBJ2-5, the complete variable domain reads GAGVSQSPSNKVTEKGKDVELRCDPISGHTALYWYRQSLGQGLEFLIYFQGNSAPDKSGLPSDRFSAERTGGSVSTLTIQRTQQEDSAVYLCASSLAFGETQYFGPGTRLLVL.

CDR3 protein: CAWSKEVVSYEQYF. CDR3 sequence (DNA): TGTGCCTGGAGCAAAGAGGTGGTATCCTACGAGCAGTACTTC. This chain uses TRBV30 with TRBJ2-7; D unresolved. Germline CDR1 GTSNPN, CDR2 SVGIG (reference sequence). CDR3 length equals 14 residues. Deletions cut 3 bases from V and 1 base from J, with 13 bases between.

This clonotype showed up many times. This chain connects TRBV20-1 to TRBJ1-1; the match to TRBD1 covers 9 bases. V trimming: 0 bases; J trimming: 3 bases; junction bases outside the gene matches: 8. This CDR3 region has 16 residues. Germline loops: CDR1 DFQATT, CDR2 SNEGSKA (reference sequence). CDR3 loop: CSARDLGQGLDTEAFF. The CDR3 DNA follows: TGCAGTGCTAGAGACCTGGGACAGGGATTGGACACTGAAGCTTTCTTT.

The chain has TRBV30 and TRBJ2-5; D is ambiguous. Germline values: CDR1 GTSNPN, CDR2 SVGIG (reference sequence). V dropped 1 base and J dropped 3 bases, with 9 bases sitting between them. The CDR3 runs 13 residues. The CDR3 spells CAWSGPLKETQYF. DNA for the CDR3: TGTGCCTGGAGTGGACCCTTGAAAGAGACCCAGTACTTC.

This clonotype came up many times. The chain carries TRBV12-3 or TRBV12-4 and TRBJ2-7, with 10 bases identical to TRBD2. V gave up 6 bases and J gave up 5 bases; unmatched junction bases: 10. The CDR3 extends over 15 amino acids. CDR3 DNA: TGTGCCAGCAGACCGACCACTAGCGGGGTGGACGAGCAGTACTTC. Its translation: CASRPTTSGVDEQYF.

This clonotype came up many times. The chain couples TRBV14 to TRBJ1-3; D is uncertain. Trimming stripped 4 bases from V and 0 bases from J, with 7 bases between. Germline CDR1 reads SGHDN; CDR2 reads FVKESK. The CDR3 has 14 residues. This CDR3 is CASSLYLSGNTIYF. The CDR3 bases are TGTGCCAGCAGCCTGTACCTCTCTGGAAACACCATATATTTT.

As to this clonotype: An end of the junction does not agree with germline; a read error may underlie this. This sequence joins TRBV28 and TRBJ2-5; D may be TRBD1 (6 bases). In germline, CDR1 is MDHEN, CDR2 SYDVKM. The length of the CDR3 is 16 residues. The CDR3 sequence is CASTLYKRQDQETQYF. In nucleotides, the CDR3 is TGTGCCAGCACTTTATACAAGAGACAGGACCAAGAGACCCAGTACTTC.

J is TRBJ2-7 and V is TRBV12-3 or TRBV12-4; 8 nucleotides align to TRBD2. Unmatched junction bases numbered 9, after V lost 7 bases and J lost 4 bases. The CDR3 runs to 14 residues. The CDR3 DNA reads as TGTGCCAGCACCCTTGGGGCTAGCGGGTACGAGCAGTACTTC. Amino acid sequence: CASTLGASGYEQYF.

This clonotype was seen only a few times. The chain combines TRBV6-1 with TRBJ1-2; no definite D call. Germline V CDR1 and CDR2: MNHNS, SASEGT. The V gene lost 2 bases and the J gene lost 2 bases, with 9 bases spanning the gap. This CDR3 comprises 14 residues. The DNA of the CDR3 is TGTGCCAGCAGTGAATTGATAGCCAACTATGGCTACACCTTC. Its translation is CASSELIANYGYTF.